This T cell receptor (beta chain) was profiled in a study of cytomegalovirus exposure and HLA in healthy donors. Study in general: HLA-typed donors were the source of approximately 85 million unique TCRs held in an early data release.

In the PCR, 60 Vbeta and 13 Jbeta primers were used. TCRdb keeps only in-frame clones here, not all; method: immunoSEQ multiplex PCR. The sample has over 120,000 clones, about 84% seen once. General study results and limits: There were several of the most significant clusters that appeared linked to common viral pathogens in a later analysis. An analysis was carried out later, and it reportedly showed fewer N-insertions in an Asian-associated ancestry cluster than the roughly 670-donor mean.

Concerning this clone itself: Its antigen is unknown.

The sequence came from a man aged 45 to 65 in good health and CMV-seronegative. Sequenced input: PBMCs.

The CDR3 bases are TGTGCCAGCAGCTTGGCTACGGGCTATGGCTACACCTTC. This encodes CASSLATGYGYTF. The chain has TRBV5-4 and TRBJ1-2; D unresolved. Germline values: CDR1 SGHNT, CDR2 YYREEE (reference sequence). V was clipped by 0 bases and J by 4 bases, with 7 bases between them. This CDR3 is 13 amino acids long.